Listed below are T cell receptor beta chains from one sample, sequenced in a study of blood T cell repertoires in COVID-19. Only in-frame clones appear in the TCRdb table, and some are missing; sequencing was by immunoSEQ multiplex PCR. The repertoire includes under 500,000 clones, approximately 90% of them detected once, and approximately 4.5% sits in the top ten. Sequenced: peripheral blood. These receptors were taken from a woman aged 25 to 39 with acute or convalescent COVID-19. CDR3s include the opening cysteine and the closing phenylalanine or tryptophan. A D gene is named only where the DNA matches it firmly. Part of the rows lack a size; the others show once, few, many or a class for expanded clones.

abundance: -
d_gene: TRBD1
j_gene: TRBJ1-4
v_gene: TRBV10-3
CDR3aa: CAISESGQGGEKLFF
CDR3nt: TGTGCCATCAGTGAGTCCGGACAGGGAGGGGAAAAACTGTTTTTT

abundance: -
d_gene: TRBD2
j_gene: TRBJ2-3
v_gene: TRBV5-4
CDR3aa: CASSLRGGVTDTQYF
CDR3nt: TGTGCCAGCAGCTTACGCGGGGGGGTCACAGATACGCAGTATTTT

abundance: -
d_gene: TRBD2
j_gene: TRBJ2-3
v_gene: TRBV10-3
CDR3aa: CAIRSSGGTDTQYF
CDR3nt: TGTGCCATCAGATCGAGCGGGGGAACAGATACGCAGTATTTT

abundance: -
d_gene: TRBD1
j_gene: TRBJ1-2
v_gene: TRBV7-3
CDR3aa: CASSLTQGALDINGYTF
CDR3nt: TGTGCCAGCAGCTTAACTCAGGGGGCGCTGGATATTAATGGCTACACCTTC

abundance: -
d_gene: -
j_gene: TRBJ2-5
v_gene: TRBV6-5
CDR3aa: CASSTLRSWETQYF
CDR3nt: TGTGCCAGCAGTACCCTCAGGTCGTGGGAGACCCAGTACTTC

abundance: -
d_gene: -
j_gene: TRBJ1-2
v_gene: TRBV30
CDR3aa: CAWSGQNYGYTF
CDR3nt: TGTGCCTGGAGTGGACAAAACTATGGCTACACCTTC

abundance: -
d_gene: -
j_gene: TRBJ2-1
v_gene: TRBV2
CDR3aa: CASSGVAALTYNEQFF
CDR3nt: TGTGCCAGCAGTGGGGTAGCGGCCCTTACCTACAATGAGCAGTTCTTC

abundance: -
d_gene: -
j_gene: TRBJ1-5
v_gene: TRBV10-2
CDR3aa: CASSESSGRWIGQPQHF
CDR3nt: TGCGCCAGCAGTGAGTCGAGCGGTCGATGGATAGGTCAGCCCCAGCATTTT

abundance: -
d_gene: -
j_gene: TRBJ1-1
v_gene: TRBV4-2
CDR3aa: CASSQGGPYTEAFF
CDR3nt: TGTGCCAGCAGCCAAGGTGGCCCGTACACTGAAGCTTTCTTT

abundance: -
d_gene: -
j_gene: TRBJ1-1
v_gene: TRBV11-2
CDR3aa: CASSLAGGREAFF
CDR3nt: TGTGCCAGCAGCTTAGCAGGAGGGAGAGAAGCTTTCTTT

abundance: many
d_gene: -
j_gene: TRBJ1-2
v_gene: TRBV7-9
CDR3aa: CASSRGEGQYYGYTF
CDR3nt: TGTGCCAGCAGCCGGGGGGAAGGACAGTACTATGGCTACACCTTC

abundance: -
d_gene: TRBD2
j_gene: TRBJ2-5
v_gene: TRBV9
CDR3aa: CASSVGSSGGAETQYF
CDR3nt: TGTGCCAGCAGCGTAGGATCTAGCGGGGGGGCAGAGACCCAGTACTTC

abundance: -
d_gene: -
j_gene: TRBJ2-4
v_gene: TRBV19
CDR3aa: CASSITGYGKNIQYF
CDR3nt: TGTGCCAGTAGTATAACAGGGTATGGCAAAAACATTCAGTACTTC

abundance: -
d_gene: -
j_gene: TRBJ2-7
v_gene: TRBV4-2
CDR3aa: CASSQDNSYEQYF
CDR3nt: TGTGCCAGCAGCCAGGACAACTCCTACGAGCAGTACTTC

abundance: -
d_gene: TRBD1
j_gene: TRBJ1-6
v_gene: TRBV30
CDR3aa: CAWSPRGQGYSPLHF
CDR3nt: TGTGCCTGGAGTCCGAGGGGACAGGGGTATTCACCCCTCCACTTT

abundance: -
d_gene: -
j_gene: TRBJ2-7
v_gene: TRBV5-4
CDR3aa: CASSSLRVPHEQYF
CDR3nt: TGTGCCAGCAGCTCGCTCAGGGTTCCCCACGAGCAGTACTTC

abundance: few
d_gene: -
j_gene: TRBJ1-1
v_gene: TRBV18
CDR3aa: CASSLSGRSEAFF
CDR3nt: TGTGCCAGCTCTCTATCCGGGAGAAGTGAAGCTTTCTTT

abundance: -
d_gene: -
j_gene: TRBJ2-1
v_gene: TRBV9
CDR3aa: CASSALYNEQFF
CDR3nt: TGTGCCAGCAGCGCCCTCTACAATGAGCAGTTCTTC

abundance: -
d_gene: TRBD2
j_gene: TRBJ2-4
v_gene: TRBV11-3
CDR3aa: CASSLVSGGIIKDIQYF
CDR3nt: TGTGCCAGCAGCTTAGTCAGCGGGGGGATAATCAAGGACATTCAGTACTTC

abundance: -
d_gene: TRBD1
j_gene: TRBJ1-4
v_gene: TRBV5-4
CDR3aa: CASSPGTGGNEKLFF
CDR3nt: TGTGCCAGCAGCCCGGGGACAGGGGGAAATGAAAAATTGTTTTTT

abundance: few
d_gene: -
j_gene: TRBJ2-7
v_gene: TRBV5-1
CDR3aa: CASSLSLTGEAYEQYF
CDR3nt: TGCGCCAGCAGCTTGAGCTTGACGGGGGAAGCCTACGAGCAGTACTTC

abundance: -
d_gene: TRBD2
j_gene: TRBJ2-5
v_gene: TRBV9
CDR3aa: CASSAGTSGGKTQYF
CDR3nt: TGTGCCAGCAGCGCCGGGACTAGCGGGGGAAAGACCCAGTACTTC

abundance: -
d_gene: TRBD1
j_gene: TRBJ1-3
v_gene: TRBV7-9
CDR3aa: CASSGTVGQGSGNTIYF
CDR3nt: TGTGCCAGCAGCGGGACAGTGGGACAGGGGTCTGGAAACACCATATATTTT

abundance: -
d_gene: TRBD1
j_gene: TRBJ2-5
v_gene: TRBV11-2
CDR3aa: CASSSTGTGGGETQYF
CDR3nt: TGTGCCAGCAGCTCAACCGGGACAGGGGGAGGGGAGACCCAGTACTTC

abundance: -
d_gene: TRBD2
j_gene: TRBJ2-5
v_gene: TRBV7-3
CDR3aa: CASSLNGGKIETQYF
CDR3nt: TGTGCCAGCAGCTTAAACGGGGGGAAGATAGAGACCCAGTACTTC

abundance: -
d_gene: TRBD1
j_gene: TRBJ1-1
v_gene: TRBV19
CDR3aa: CASSIPTTGGNPEAFF
CDR3nt: TGTGCCAGTAGTATCCCCACGACAGGGGGGAACCCTGAAGCTTTCTTT

abundance: -
d_gene: TRBD1
j_gene: TRBJ2-7
v_gene: TRBV30
CDR3aa: CAWSLDRGYEQYF
CDR3nt: TGTGCCTGGAGTCTAGACAGGGGCTACGAGCAGTACTTC

abundance: -
d_gene: -
j_gene: TRBJ2-3
v_gene: TRBV6-5
CDR3aa: CASSFSDTQYF
CDR3nt: TGTGCCAGCAGTTTTTCGGATACGCAGTATTTT

abundance: -
d_gene: TRBD2
j_gene: TRBJ2-5
v_gene: TRBV29-1
CDR3aa: CSVDPGGEETQYF
CDR3nt: TGCAGCGTTGACCCGGGGGGGGAAGAGACCCAGTACTTC

abundance: once
d_gene: TRBD1
j_gene: TRBJ1-5
v_gene: TRBV5-8
CDR3aa: CASSWDRGQNNQPQHF
CDR3nt: TGTGCCAGCAGCTGGGACAGGGGGCAAAACAATCAGCCCCAGCATTTT

abundance: -
d_gene: -
j_gene: TRBJ2-7
v_gene: TRBV9
CDR3aa: CASQGQSYEQYF
CDR3nt: TGTGCCAGCCAGGGGCAAAGTTACGAGCAGTACTTC

abundance: -
d_gene: -
j_gene: TRBJ2-6
v_gene: TRBV4-2
CDR3aa: CASSQAPRSGANVLTF
CDR3nt: TGTGCCAGCAGCCAAGCCCCTCGGTCTGGGGCCAACGTCCTGACTTTC

abundance: -
d_gene: -
j_gene: TRBJ1-1
v_gene: TRBV6-5
CDR3aa: CASSYSPQGNTEAFF
CDR3nt: TGTGCCAGCAGTTACTCCCCGCAGGGTAACACTGAAGCTTTCTTT

abundance: -
d_gene: TRBD1
j_gene: TRBJ1-3
v_gene: TRBV29-1
CDR3aa: CSVKTGRPGNTIYF
CDR3nt: TGCAGCGTTAAGACAGGGAGGCCTGGAAACACCATATATTTT

abundance: -
d_gene: TRBD2
j_gene: TRBJ2-7
v_gene: TRBV27
CDR3aa: CASSFGTRVEQYF
CDR3nt: TGTGCCAGCAGTTTTGGGACTAGGGTCGAGCAGTACTTC